A selection of T cell receptor beta chains follows, all from one sample in a study of PD-1 blockade in classical Hodgkin lymphoma. TCRdb's copy holds only in-frame clones and misses some; the assay was immunoSEQ multiplex PCR. Of tens of thousands of clones listed, roughly 93% were seen once; the top ten hold 4% to 6%. Sequenced sample: peripheral blood mononuclear cells (PBMCs). The receptors were sampled from a human donor with classical Hodgkin lymphoma. Both conserved end residues are part of each CDR3. D genes are given only for firm matches. Size is stated for part of the rows, as once, few or many counts, or as a class when the clone is expanded.

clone size,D gene,V gene,J gene,CDR3 protein,CDR3 DNA
.,.,TRBV4-1,TRBJ1-2,CASSQDSYGYTF,TGCGCCAGCAGCCAAGATTCCTATGGCTACACCTTC
.,.,TRBV5-1,TRBJ1-3,CASSLQGGGNTIYF,TGCGCCAGCAGCCTACAGGGAGGTGGAAACACCATATATTTT
.,TRBD1,TRBV19,TRBJ1-2,CASSIVGGGSGYTF,TGTGCCAGTAGTATAGTAGGAGGGGGCAGTGGCTACACCTTC
.,.,TRBV7-3,TRBJ1-1,CASSLAGKGTEAFF,TGTGCCAGCAGCCTAGCCGGCAAGGGAACTGAAGCTTTCTTT
.,.,TRBV6-5,TRBJ2-7,CASSYSMPAGTYEQYF,TGTGCCAGCAGTTACTCGATGCCAGCGGGCACCTACGAGCAGTACTTC
.,TRBD1,TRBV28,TRBJ1-6,CASSPGQGNSPLHF,TGTGCCAGCAGTCCCGGACAGGGGAATTCACCCCTCCACTTT
.,.,TRBV29-1,TRBJ1-1,CSVEGSVSTEAFF,TGCAGCGTTGAAGGAAGCGTGTCCACTGAAGCTTTCTTT
once,TRBD2,TRBV5-6,TRBJ2-5,CASSSLAGGPGYPQYF,TGTGCCAGCAGCTCGCTAGCGGGAGGGCCAGGATATCCCCAGTACTTC
.,TRBD2,TRBV29-1,TRBJ2-3,CSVAGGTDTQYF,TGCAGCGTAGCGGGAGGGACAGATACGCAGTATTTT
.,.,TRBV4-1,TRBJ2-3,CASSLLRADTQYF,TGCGCCAGCAGCCTACTCAGGGCAGATACGCAGTATTTT
.,.,TRBV20-1,TRBJ2-3,CSARAGDTQYF,TGCAGTGCTAGAGCCGGGGATACGCAGTATTTT
.,.,TRBV11-3,TRBJ1-2,CASSFGLGVGYTF,TGTGCCAGCAGCTTCGGCTTAGGGGTCGGCTACACCTTC
.,.,TRBV5-1,TRBJ1-1,CASSLQQPQNTEAFF,TGCGCCAGCAGCTTACAACAGCCACAGAACACTGAAGCTTTCTTT
.,.,TRBV6-1,TRBJ1-6,CASSPMGSGNSPLHF,TGTGCCAGCAGCCCCATGGGTTCCGGGAATTCACCCCTCCACTTT
.,.,TRBV5-1,TRBJ2-4,CASSLEGIKNIQYF,TGCGCCAGCAGCTTGGAAGGAATCAAAAACATTCAGTACTTC
.,TRBD1,TRBV18,TRBJ1-5,CASSPDRVSNQPQHF,TGTGCCAGCTCACCAGACAGGGTAAGCAATCAGCCCCAGCATTTT
few,TRBD1,TRBV7-9,TRBJ2-5,CASSLGTGFPRETQYF,TGTGCCAGCAGCTTAGGGACAGGGTTTCCCCGAGAGACCCAGTACTTC
.,TRBD1,TRBV6-5,TRBJ1-2,CASSPGGYGYTF,TGTGCCAGCAGCCCAGGGGGCTATGGCTACACCTTC
.,TRBD2,TRBV11-2,TRBJ2-1,CASSSYYFSGRGYEQFF,TGTGCCAGCAGCTCCTACTACTTTAGCGGGAGAGGGTATGAGCAGTTCTTC
once,TRBD1,TRBV6-1,TRBJ1-2,CASSEGRGLGYTF,TGTGCCAGCAGTGAGGGCAGGGGGCTTGGCTACACCTTC
once,.,TRBV7-9,TRBJ2-5,CASSVDSGETQYF,TGTGCCAGCAGTGTGGACAGTGGCGAGACCCAGTACTTC
few,.,TRBV2,TRBJ2-1,CASSDSFLGESYNEQFF,TGTGCCAGCAGTGATTCCTTTTTGGGGGAGTCCTACAATGAGCAGTTCTTC
.,.,TRBV11-3,TRBJ2-1,CASSTQGSYNEQFF,TGTGCCAGCAGCACCCAGGGCTCCTACAATGAGCAGTTCTTC
.,.,TRBV5-1,TRBJ2-3,CASSSRSNADTQYF,TGCGCCAGCAGCTCCCGGAGCAATGCGGATACGCAGTATTTT
.,TRBD1,TRBV11-1,TRBJ1-1,CASSPHRGGPGNTEAFF,TGTGCCAGCAGCCCTCACCGAGGGGGCCCCGGGAACACTGAAGCTTTCTTT
.,.,TRBV6-6,TRBJ1-2,CASAGLMDYGYTF,TGTGCCAGCGCGGGGTTGATGGACTATGGCTACACCTTC
.,.,TRBV5-6,TRBJ1-2,CASSSLGRAPGYTF,TGTGCCAGCAGCTCACTAGGTCGAGCCCCCGGCTACACCTTC
.,.,TRBV5-8,TRBJ2-1,CASSWTLTSILFF,TGTGCCAGCAGCTGGACCCTAACTAGTATTCTGTTCTTC
once,.,TRBV28,TRBJ1-1,CASSSGVTEAFF,TGTGCCAGCAGCTCGGGGGTAACTGAAGCTTTCTTT
once,.,TRBV11-2,TRBJ2-5,CASSLDYTGETQYF,TGTGCCAGCAGCTTAGATTACACGGGGGAGACCCAATACTTC
.,.,TRBV7-3,TRBJ2-1,CASSLWPGSEQFF,TGTGCCAGCAGCTTATGGCCGGGGAGTGAGCAGTTCTTC
.,.,TRBV10-1,TRBJ2-1,CASSEGAGEGRNEQFF,TGCGCCAGCAGTGAGGGGGCAGGGGAAGGACGTAATGAGCAGTTCTTC
.,.,TRBV11-2,TRBJ1-3,CASSHPTLGNTIYF,TGTGCCAGCAGCCACCCGACCCTTGGAAACACCATATATTTT
.,TRBD1,TRBV19,TRBJ2-1,CASKVTGQGLYEQFF,TGTGCCAGTAAGGTTACGGGACAGGGCTTATATGAGCAGTTCTTC
.,TRBD1,TRBV7-9,TRBJ1-1,CASSPGQGNTEAFF,TGTGCCAGCAGCCCCGGACAGGGCAACACTGAAGCTTTCTTT
.,TRBD2,TRBV9,TRBJ2-1,CASSSTSGFNEQFF,TGTGCCAGCAGCTCGACTAGCGGATTCAATGAGCAGTTCTTC
.,TRBD2,TRBV7-2,TRBJ2-5,CASSLVAGGGETQYF,TGTGCCAGCAGCTTAGTGGCGGGAGGGGGGGAGACCCAGTACTTC
.,.,TRBV28,TRBJ2-5,CASSWGSQETQYF,TGTGCCAGCAGTTGGGGGTCTCAAGAGACCCAGTACTTC
.,.,TRBV29-1,TRBJ2-3,CSVSNRDTQYF,TGCAGCGTCTCAAATCGGGATACGCAGTATTTT
.,TRBD1,TRBV9,TRBJ1-4,CASSVQGVNNEKLFF,TGTGCCAGCAGCGTCCAGGGGGTAAATAATGAAAAACTGTTTTTT
.,.,TRBV6-5,TRBJ2-2,CASRLGAYGELFF,TGTGCCAGCAGGTTGGGGGCCTACGGGGAGCTGTTTTTT
.,.,TRBV7-9,TRBJ2-6,CAGGAGANVLTF,TGTGCGGGGGGAGCTGGGGCCAACGTCCTGACTTTC
few,.,TRBV4-1,TRBJ1-2,CASSQDPGEGYGYTF,TGCGCCAGCAGCCAAGATCCGGGGGAGGGCTATGGCTACACCTTC
.,.,TRBV9,TRBJ2-3,CASSVYTDTQYF,TGTGCCAGCAGCGTATATACAGATACGCAGTATTTT
few,.,TRBV6-1,TRBJ1-1,CASSEGAHTEAFF,TGTGCCAGCAGTGAGGGGGCGCACACTGAAGCTTTCTTT
.,TRBD1,TRBV19,TRBJ1-5,CASSRTWDSGPSNQPQHF,TGTGCCAGTAGTAGGACGTGGGACAGCGGCCCGAGCAATCAGCCCCAGCATTTT
.,.,TRBV5-5,TRBJ1-2,CASSKQGGDYGYTF,TGTGCCAGCAGCAAGCAGGGTGGGGACTATGGCTACACCTTC
.,TRBD1,TRBV14,TRBJ1-1,CASKQGEGDTEAFF,TGTGCCAGCAAACAGGGGGAGGGTGACACTGAAGCTTTCTTT